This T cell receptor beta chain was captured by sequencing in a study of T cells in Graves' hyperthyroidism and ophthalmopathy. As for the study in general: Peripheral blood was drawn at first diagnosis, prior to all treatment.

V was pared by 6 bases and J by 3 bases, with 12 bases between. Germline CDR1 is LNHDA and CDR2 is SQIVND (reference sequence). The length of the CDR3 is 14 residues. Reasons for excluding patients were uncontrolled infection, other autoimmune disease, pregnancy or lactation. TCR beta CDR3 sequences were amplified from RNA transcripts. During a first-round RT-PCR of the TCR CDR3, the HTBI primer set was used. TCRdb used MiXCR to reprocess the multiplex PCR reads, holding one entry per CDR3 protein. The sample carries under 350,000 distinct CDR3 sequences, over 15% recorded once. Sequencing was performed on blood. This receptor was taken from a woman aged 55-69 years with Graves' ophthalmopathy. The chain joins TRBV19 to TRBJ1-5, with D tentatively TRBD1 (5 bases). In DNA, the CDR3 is TGTGCCAGTAGCAGGGACGGCTACAATCAGCCCCAGCATTTT. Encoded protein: CASSRDGYNQPQHF.